The clone carrying this TCR beta chain was counted between two and nine times. The antigen remains unidentified. The sample originates from a study of cytomegalovirus exposure and HLA in healthy donors. Study-level points and caveats: Apart from CMV serostatus, no immune exposure information was available. Rare sequences made up most TCRs, while some public TCRs were found in many donors.

Donors showed nominal health when sampled, although they likely had unrecorded immune exposures. The PCR made use of 60 Vbeta and 13 Jbeta primers. The table came from immunoSEQ multiplex PCR; TCRdb's copy has only in-frame clones and leaves some out. The sample has around 160,000 clones, roughly 72% seen once. The J segment lost 0 bases and the V segment lost 3 bases, leaving 4 bases of the junction unmatched. Germline CDR1 SGHDN, CDR2 FVKESK. This CDR3 is 15 amino acids long. The receptor was derived from a woman aged 35 to 49 in good health and CMV-seronegative. Sample: PBMCs. The chain is built from TRBV14 and TRBJ1-1, with 7 bases aligning to TRBD1. The chain's CDR3 is CASSQLGQMNTEAFF. CDR3 sequence (DNA): TGTGCCAGCAGCCAGCTGGGACAGATGAACACTGAAGCTTTCTTT.